One and the same sample provided the 12 T cell receptor beta chains below, sequenced in a study of early T cells in non-severe SARS-CoV-2 infection. From the 5' RACE reads, TCRdb called clonotypes with MiXCR, one entry per CDR3 protein. The sample lists 50,000 to 60,000 distinct CDR3 sequences; around 10% were seen once. Specimen: whole blood. The origin of the receptors is an adult who was a healthcare worker with PCR-confirmed SARS-CoV-2 infection or an uninfected control (not recorded which).

This clonotype was seen repeatedly, ten times or more. The chain uses TRBV20-1 and TRBJ2-1; the match to TRBD2 covers 7 bases. CDR1 is DFQATT and CDR2 is SNEGSKA in the germline V gene (reference sequence). V was pared by 0 bases and J by 0 bases, with 5 bases of the junction left unmatched. The CDR3 loop spans 16 amino acids. Written as DNA, the CDR3 is TGCAGTGCTAGAGATATGGGGAGGGCCTCCTACAATGAGCAGTTCTTC. This translates into CSARDMGRASYNEQFF.

The chain couples TRBV10-1 to TRBJ2-5; D is perhaps TRBD2 (6 bases). Germline lookup yields CDR1 WNHNN and CDR2 SYGVQD (reference sequence). V dropped 3 bases and J dropped 5 bases, with 10 bases sitting between them. The CDR3 is made up of 13 amino acids. The CDR3 sequence: CASSEQRGETQYF. DNA for the CDR3: TGCGCCAGCAGTGAACAACGGGGGGAGACCCAGTACTTC.

V gene TRBV3-1 combines with J gene TRBJ2-5; D not resolved. The V end was cut by 2 bases, the J end by 2 bases, with 12 bases between. This CDR3 contains 15 residues. Germline lookup yields CDR1 LGHDT and CDR2 YNNKEL (reference sequence). The CDR3 spells CASSQSAAEQETQYF. The DNA for the CDR3 is TGTGCCAGCAGCCAAAGTGCGGCAGAACAAGAGACCCAGTACTTC.

Only a few counts were recorded for this clonotype. The chain carries TRBV6-5 and TRBJ2-5; TRBD1 is a possible D gene (5 bases). Germline V CDR1 and CDR2: MNHEY, SVGAGI. The CDR3 totals 14 residues. Trimming removed 10 bases from V and 0 bases from J, with 15 bases in between. CDR3 sequence: CATTDSSNQETQYF. For the CDR3, the DNA is TGTGCCACCACAGACAGTAGTAACCAAGAGACCCAGTACTTC.

J is TRBJ1-1 and V is TRBV28; D gene uncertain. V lost 10 bases to trimming and J lost 5 bases, with 8 bases between them. This CDR3 contains 10 residues. Germline loops: CDR1 MDHEN, CDR2 SYDVKM. CDR3: CATRRTEAFF. In DNA, the CDR3 is TGTGCCACCCGGAGGACTGAAGCTTTCTTT.

This clonotype came up a few times. The rearrangement joins TRBV15 to TRBJ2-7; 7 nucleotides agree with TRBD1. Losses at the gene ends were 2 bases for V and 4 bases for J; bases not matched to a gene: 5. CDR3 size: 14 residues. The V gene's germline CDR1 is LNHNV and CDR2 YYDKDF (reference sequence). The CDR3 sequence: CATSRPGQSYEQYF. The CDR3 nucleotides are TGTGCCACCAGCAGACCGGGACAGAGTTACGAGCAGTACTTC.

In its sample, this clonotype was seen a few times. The chain is built from TRBV20-1 and TRBJ1-1, with TRBD1 as a possible D gene (6 bases). Per germline, CDR1 DFQATT and CDR2 SNEGSKA (reference sequence). CDR3 length equals 13 residues. Trimming removed 6 bases from V and 5 bases from J, with 16 bases in between. CDR3 sequence reads: CSAKQGKKTEAFF. In DNA, the CDR3 is TGCAGTGCGAAACAGGGAAAAAAAACTGAAGCTTTCTTT.

This clonotype was seen more than once but under ten times. The CDR3 DNA follows: TGTGCCAGTACCGGGACGGACACGATCTACACCTTC. Protein: CASTGTDTIYTF. This rearrangement joins TRBV28 to TRBJ1-2; the D gene is possibly TRBD1 (5 bases). CDR1 is MDHEN and CDR2 is SYDVKM in the germline V gene. The CDR3 runs 12 residues. Trimming cost V 9 bases and J 10 bases, with 18 bases left between them.

The chain is built from TRBV14 and TRBJ2-1, with TRBD1 identical over 8 bases. This CDR3 region has 16 residues. Germline values: CDR1 SGHDN, CDR2 FVKESK. The trim removed 0 bases at V and 5 bases at J, leaving 6 bases unmatched. The CDR3 DNA is TGTGCCAGCAGCCAAGATCAGGGGGCCATCCACAATGAGCAGTTCTTC. Translation gives CASSQDQGAIHNEQFF.

A few counts support this clonotype. V usage is TRBV11-2 and J usage is TRBJ2-7; 10 nucleotides line up with TRBD1. The trim removed 1 base at V and 2 bases at J, leaving 2 bases unmatched. Germline assignment: CDR1 SGHAT and CDR2 FQNNGV. CDR3 length: 15 amino acids. The CDR3 region has the DNA TGTGCCAGCAGCTTAGGAGGGACAGGGGCCTACGAGCAGTACTTC. This translates into CASSLGGTGAYEQYF.

This clonotype was seen a few times. The chain uses TRBV28 and TRBJ2-7, with 8 bases aligning to TRBD1. Looked up from germline, CDR1 is MDHEN and CDR2 is SYDVKM. Trimming took 1 base from V and 5 from J; bases not matched to a gene: 7. The CDR3 is 15 amino acids. The chain's CDR3 is CASSLFQGARNEQYF. CDR3 coding DNA: TGTGCCAGCAGTTTATTTCAGGGGGCGAGGAACGAGCAGTACTTC. The variable domain in full, with the rest retrieved from reference TRBV28 and TRBJ2-7, is DVKVTQSSRYLVKRTGEKVFLECVQDMDHENMFWYRQDPGLGLRLIYFSYDVKMKEKGDIPEGYSVSREKKERFSLILESASTNQTSMYLCASSLFQGARNEQYFGPGTRLTVT.

The gene calls are TRBV7-9 and TRBJ1-2, with a weak D call TRBD1 (6 bases). In germline, CDR1 is SEHNR, CDR2 FQNEAQ (reference sequence). There are 16 residues in the CDR3. Trimming cost V 0 bases and J 3 bases, with 14 bases left between them. CDR3 in amino acids: CASSLARGGYDYGYTF. CDR3 nucleotide sequence: TGTGCCAGCAGCTTAGCAAGGGGGGGTTATGACTATGGCTACACCTTC.